This TCR beta chain was observed in a study of OX40 agonist ivuxolimab in advanced cancers. Germline loops: CDR1 SGHRS, CDR2 YFSETQ. The CDR3 totals 19 residues. The J segment lost 1 base and the V segment lost 2 bases, leaving 15 bases of the junction unmatched. Sequencing was performed with immunoSEQ multiplex PCR; in TCRdb, only in-frame clones are kept and a portion is missing. The data show roughly 62,000 clones, with roughly nine tenths seen just once and about 0.66% held by the top ten. Sequenced material: CD4+ or CD8+ T cells sorted from blood, taken in a trial of the OX40 agonist ivuxolimab. The rearrangement uses TRBV5-1 and TRBJ2-3, with 8 bases identical to TRBD2. This clonotype originated in an adult with an advanced solid tumor such as melanoma, head and neck, liver or kidney cancer. CDR3 sequence: CASSFGGTRTMGGTDTQYF. CDR3 nucleotides: TGCGCCAGCAGCTTCGGCGGGACTAGGACGATGGGGGGCACAGATACGCAGTATTTT.